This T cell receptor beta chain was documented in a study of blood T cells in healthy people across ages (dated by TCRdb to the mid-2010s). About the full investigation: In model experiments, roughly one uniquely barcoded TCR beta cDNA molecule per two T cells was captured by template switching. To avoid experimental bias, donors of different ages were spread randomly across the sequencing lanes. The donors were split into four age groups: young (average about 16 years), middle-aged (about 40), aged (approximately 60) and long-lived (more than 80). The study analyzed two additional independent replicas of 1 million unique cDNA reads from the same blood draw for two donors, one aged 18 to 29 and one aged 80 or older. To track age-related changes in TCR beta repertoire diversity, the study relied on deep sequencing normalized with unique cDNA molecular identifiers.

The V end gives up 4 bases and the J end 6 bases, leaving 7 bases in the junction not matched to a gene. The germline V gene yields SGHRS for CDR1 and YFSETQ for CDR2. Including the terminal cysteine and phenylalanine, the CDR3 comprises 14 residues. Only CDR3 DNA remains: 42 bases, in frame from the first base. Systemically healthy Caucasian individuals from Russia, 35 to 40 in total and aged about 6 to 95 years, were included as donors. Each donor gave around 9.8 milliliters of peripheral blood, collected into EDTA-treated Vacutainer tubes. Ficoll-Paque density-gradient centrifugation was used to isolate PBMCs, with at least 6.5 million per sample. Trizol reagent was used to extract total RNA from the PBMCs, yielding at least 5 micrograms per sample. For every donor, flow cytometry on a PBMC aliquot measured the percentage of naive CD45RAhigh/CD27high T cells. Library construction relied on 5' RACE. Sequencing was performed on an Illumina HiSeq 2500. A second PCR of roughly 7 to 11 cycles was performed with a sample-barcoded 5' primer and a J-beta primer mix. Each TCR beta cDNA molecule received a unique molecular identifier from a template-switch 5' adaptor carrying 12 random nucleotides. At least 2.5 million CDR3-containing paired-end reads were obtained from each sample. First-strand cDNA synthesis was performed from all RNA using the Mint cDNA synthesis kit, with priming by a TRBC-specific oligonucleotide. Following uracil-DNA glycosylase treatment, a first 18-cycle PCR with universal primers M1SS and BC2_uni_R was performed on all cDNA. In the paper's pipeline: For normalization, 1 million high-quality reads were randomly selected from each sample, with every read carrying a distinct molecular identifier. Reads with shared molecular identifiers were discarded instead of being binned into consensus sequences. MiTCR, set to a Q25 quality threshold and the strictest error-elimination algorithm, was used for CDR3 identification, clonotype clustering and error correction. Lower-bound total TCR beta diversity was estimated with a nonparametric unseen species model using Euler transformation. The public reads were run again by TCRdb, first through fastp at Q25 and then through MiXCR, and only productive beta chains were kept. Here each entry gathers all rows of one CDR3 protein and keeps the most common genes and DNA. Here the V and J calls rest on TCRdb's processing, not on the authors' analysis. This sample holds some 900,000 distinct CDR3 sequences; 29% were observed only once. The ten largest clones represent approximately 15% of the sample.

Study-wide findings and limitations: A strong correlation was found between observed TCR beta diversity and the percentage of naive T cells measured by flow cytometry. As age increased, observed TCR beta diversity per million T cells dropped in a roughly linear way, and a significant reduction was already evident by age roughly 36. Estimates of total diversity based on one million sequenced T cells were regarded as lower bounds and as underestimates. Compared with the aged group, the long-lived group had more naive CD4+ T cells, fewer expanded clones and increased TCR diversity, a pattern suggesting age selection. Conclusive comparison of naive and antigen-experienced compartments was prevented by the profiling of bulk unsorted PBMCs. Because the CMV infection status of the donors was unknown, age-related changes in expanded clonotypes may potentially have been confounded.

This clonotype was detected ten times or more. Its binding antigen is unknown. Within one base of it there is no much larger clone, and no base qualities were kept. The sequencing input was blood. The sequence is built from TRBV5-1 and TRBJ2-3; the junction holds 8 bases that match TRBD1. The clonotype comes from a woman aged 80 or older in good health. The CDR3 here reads CASSDAQGADTQYF. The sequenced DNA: TGCGCCAGCAGCGACGCTCAGGGGGCGGATACGCAGTATTTT.